A single sample is the source of the 9 T cell receptor beta chains below, sequenced in a study of blood T cells in healthy people across ages (dated by TCRdb to the mid-2010s). The library relied on 5' RACE. The sequencer listed for this sample is Illumina HiSeq 2500. A second PCR of about 6 to 11 cycles was performed with a sample-barcoded 5' primer and a J-beta primer mix. Clones were called with MiXCR by TCRdb after fastp trimmed the public reads at Q25, and only in-frame beta chains were retained. Identical CDR3 proteins give one entry, which carries the most common genes and DNA. The sample yields approximately 730,000 distinct CDR3 sequences; roughly two fifths were counted once. About 20% of the sample comes from the top ten. Specimen: blood. All receptors come from a woman aged 55-69 years in good health.

This clonotype was counted a few times. This CDR3 is CSASYSEVEQFF. CDR3 sequence (DNA): TGCAGTGCTAGCTATAGCGAGGTTGAGCAGTTCTTC. The chain has TRBV20-1 and TRBJ2-1; a weak D match, TRBD2 (5 bases). This CDR3 is 12 amino acids long. Germline V CDR1 and CDR2: DFQATT, SNEGSKA (reference sequence). V lost 3 bases, J lost 9 bases, and 12 bases lay in between.

Comments on this clonotype: This may come from a read error, since a much larger clone is one base off. This chain joins TRBV6-2 or TRBV6-3 and TRBJ2-7, with 8 nucleotides matching TRBD2. V trimming: 2 bases; J trimming: 2 bases; junction bases outside the gene matches: 14. The CDR3 loop spans 18 amino acids. CDR1 is MNHEY, CDR2 SVGEGT, per germline. CDR3 in DNA: TGTGCCAGCAGTTACCCCACGGCGATGAGCGGGAGAACCTACGAGCAGTACTTC. Its translation is CASSYPTAMSGRTYEQYF.

The rearrangement joins TRBV27 to TRBJ2-5, with D hard to call. In germline, CDR1 is MNHEY, CDR2 SMNVEV (reference sequence). Trimming shortened V by 3 bases and J by 0 bases, and 8 bases separated the two germline ends. CDR3 length: 14 amino acids. DNA for the CDR3: TGTGCCAGCAGTTTCCGTTCAAACCAAGAGACCCAGTACTTC. Translation gives CASSFRSNQETQYF.

V and J are TRBV10-2 and TRBJ2-4, with D possibly matching TRBD1 (6 bases). The end of the DNA fits TRBJ2-7 better, so the J call may be wrong. CDR1 is WSHSY and CDR2 is SAAADI in the germline V gene. This CDR3 has 12 residues. The CDR3 region is CARRGSPYEQYF. The CDR3 region has the DNA TGCGCCAGGAGGGGGTCTCCCTACGAGCAGTACTTC.

In regard to this clonotype: One junction end does not reproduce the germline sequence, and a read error may be involved. The chain employs TRBV7-2 and TRBJ2-3, with D possibly being TRBD2 (6 bases). The CDR3 runs 14 residues. Germline V gives CDR1 SGHTA, CDR2 FQGNSA. The CDR3 region has the DNA TGTGCCAGCGGTGACACCGGAGGGGCAGATGCGCAGTATTTT. This sequence encodes CASGDTGGADAQYF.

This clonotype was seen many times. The chain combines TRBV7-3 with TRBJ2-5; D is unresolved. Germline assignment: CDR1 SGHTA and CDR2 FQGTGA. CDR3 length: 13 amino acids. Trimming took 2 bases from V and 4 from J, leaving 8 bases between them. The CDR3: CASSLGVRETQYF. DNA of the CDR3: TGTGCCAGCAGCTTAGGTGTAAGAGAGACCCAGTACTTC.

The rearrangement links TRBV5-8 to TRBJ2-3; TRBD2 agrees at 7 bases. This CDR3 is built from 15 residues. V gave up 8 bases and J gave up 3 bases; unmatched junction bases: 12. CDR1 SGHTS and CDR2 YDEGEE come from the germline V gene. The CDR3 nucleotides are TGTGCCAGAAGCCCCGGCGGGAGTACGACAGATACGCAGTATTTT. It specifies CARSPGGSTTDTQYF.

The gene calls are TRBV7-8 and TRBJ2-7, with 10 nucleotides matching TRBD1. CDR3 length equals 18 residues. Germline values: CDR1 SGHVS, CDR2 FQNEAQ. The ends lost 2 bases at V and 5 bases at J; junction bases unmatched: 15. CDR3 region: CASSLLGGTGVEANEQYF. The CDR3 DNA reads as TGTGCCAGCAGCTTATTGGGGGGGACAGGGGTAGAGGCGAACGAGCAGTACTTC.

The CDR3 nucleotides are TGCAGTGCTAGCCTTAGACGCGGGGGCGACGCGCAGTATTTT. The encoded protein is CSASLRRGGDAQYF. The chain recombines TRBV20-1 with TRBJ2-3, with a possible D match to TRBD2 (7 bases). The V end lost 3 bases, the J end lost 10 bases, and 20 bases lay between the germline ends. The CDR3 loop spans 14 amino acids. Germline CDR1 DFQATT, CDR2 SNEGSKA (reference sequence).